Listed below are T cell receptor beta chains from one sample, sequenced in a study of T-cell memory formation after mild COVID-19. TCRdb re-analysed the 5' RACE reads in MiXCR, keeping a single row per CDR3 protein. The table shows about 400,000 distinct CDR3 sequences, with 15% to 20% occurring only once. The sequenced material came from PBMCs or a T cell subset sorted from them (not recorded which). These receptors came from a man between 18 and 35 years old who had mild COVID-19 (a few samples of this study predate the infection). Cell type and time point are not known. CDR3s include the opening cysteine and the closing phenylalanine or tryptophan. D genes are given only for firm matches. Only some rows state a clone size, as once, few, many or a class for expanded clones.

j_call: TRBJ2-3
v_call: TRBV5-1
clone_size: -
d_call: -
cdr3_nt: TGCGCCAGCAGCCGTGAACCCACAAATACGCAGTATTTT
cdr3_aa: CASSREPTNTQYF

j_call: TRBJ2-6
v_call: TRBV4-3
clone_size: many
d_call: -
cdr3_nt: TGCGCCAGCAGCCAAGATAGGGGGACTGGGGCCAACGTCCTGACTTTC
cdr3_aa: CASSQDRGTGANVLTF

j_call: TRBJ2-5
v_call: TRBV4-1
clone_size: -
d_call: -
cdr3_nt: TGCGCCAGCAGCCAAAGGTTTCAAGAGACCCAGTACTTC
cdr3_aa: CASSQRFQETQYF

j_call: TRBJ2-7
v_call: TRBV5-1
clone_size: few
d_call: -
cdr3_nt: TGCGCCAGCAGCTCCGGACCCGGGGGCGGCGAGCAGTACTTC
cdr3_aa: CASSSGPGGGEQYF

j_call: TRBJ1-2
v_call: TRBV10-2
clone_size: few
d_call: -
cdr3_nt: TGCGCCAGCAGTGAGTTAGGGCCGAGAGAAGGCTACACCTTC
cdr3_aa: CASSELGPREGYTF

j_call: TRBJ1-2
v_call: TRBV7-9
clone_size: -
d_call: -
cdr3_nt: TGTGCCAGCAGCTTCACAGGACAAAACTATGGCTACACCTTC
cdr3_aa: CASSFTGQNYGYTF

j_call: TRBJ2-1
v_call: TRBV29-1
clone_size: -
d_call: -
cdr3_nt: TGCAGCGTTGTTGGTCACGACCCAGTTGGTGAGCAGTTCTTC
cdr3_aa: CSVVGHDPVGEQFF

j_call: TRBJ2-1
v_call: TRBV19
clone_size: -
d_call: TRBD1
cdr3_nt: TGTGCCAGTAGTCGACAGGGGGCCGTAAGATCCTACAATGAGCAGTTCTTC
cdr3_aa: CASSRQGAVRSYNEQFF

j_call: TRBJ2-1
v_call: TRBV27
clone_size: -
d_call: TRBD2
cdr3_nt: TGTGCCAGCAGGCCGATAGGACTAGCGGCCTACAATGAGCAGTTCTTC
cdr3_aa: CASRPIGLAAYNEQFF

j_call: TRBJ1-1
v_call: TRBV7-9
clone_size: -
d_call: -
cdr3_nt: TGTGCCAGCAGCTTCCTTGGGGGGAGCACTGAAGCTTTCTTT
cdr3_aa: CASSFLGGSTEAFF

j_call: TRBJ1-2
v_call: TRBV5-1
clone_size: -
d_call: -
cdr3_nt: TGCGCCAGCAGACCCCCGGGCAGTAGTTTTCATGGCTACACCTTC
cdr3_aa: CASRPPGSSFHGYTF

j_call: TRBJ2-5
v_call: TRBV5-5
clone_size: -
d_call: -
cdr3_nt: TGTGCCAGCAGCTTGCTGCAGGGTGTTGAGACCCAGTACTTC
cdr3_aa: CASSLLQGVETQYF

j_call: TRBJ1-2
v_call: TRBV3-1
clone_size: many
d_call: -
cdr3_nt: TGTGCCAGCAGCCCACAGGGTTCCCTCTATGGCTACACCTTC
cdr3_aa: CASSPQGSLYGYTF

j_call: TRBJ2-3
v_call: TRBV11-2
clone_size: few
d_call: -
cdr3_nt: TGTGCCAGCAGCTTAGCGATAGAGGTTACGCAGTATTTT
cdr3_aa: CASSLAIEVTQYF

j_call: TRBJ1-2
v_call: TRBV27
clone_size: -
d_call: -
cdr3_nt: TGTGCCAGCAGTTTAGGGGGAGCGAATGGCTACACCTTC
cdr3_aa: CASSLGGANGYTF

j_call: TRBJ2-3
v_call: TRBV4-3
clone_size: -
d_call: TRBD1
cdr3_nt: TGCGCCAGCAGCCAAGATACCGGGACAGATAAAGGGGGTACGCAGTATTTT
cdr3_aa: CASSQDTGTDKGGTQYF

j_call: TRBJ2-5
v_call: TRBV6-1
clone_size: -
d_call: TRBD2
cdr3_nt: TGTGCCAGCAGCTTTAGCGGGGCCGGGGAGACCCAGTACTTC
cdr3_aa: CASSFSGAGETQYF